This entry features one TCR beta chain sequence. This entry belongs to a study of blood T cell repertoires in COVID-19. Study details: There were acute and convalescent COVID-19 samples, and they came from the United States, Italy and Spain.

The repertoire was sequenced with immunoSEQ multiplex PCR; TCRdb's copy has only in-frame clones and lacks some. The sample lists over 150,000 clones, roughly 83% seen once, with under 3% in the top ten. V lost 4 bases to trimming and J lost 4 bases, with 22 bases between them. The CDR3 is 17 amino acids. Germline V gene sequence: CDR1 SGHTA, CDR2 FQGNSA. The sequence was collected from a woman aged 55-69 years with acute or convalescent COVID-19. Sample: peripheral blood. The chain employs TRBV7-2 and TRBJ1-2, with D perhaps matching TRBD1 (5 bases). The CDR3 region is CASSSRRGPTGGYGYTF. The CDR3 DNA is TGTGCCAGCAGCTCCCGGAGGGGACCAACAGGCGGCTATGGCTACACCTTC.